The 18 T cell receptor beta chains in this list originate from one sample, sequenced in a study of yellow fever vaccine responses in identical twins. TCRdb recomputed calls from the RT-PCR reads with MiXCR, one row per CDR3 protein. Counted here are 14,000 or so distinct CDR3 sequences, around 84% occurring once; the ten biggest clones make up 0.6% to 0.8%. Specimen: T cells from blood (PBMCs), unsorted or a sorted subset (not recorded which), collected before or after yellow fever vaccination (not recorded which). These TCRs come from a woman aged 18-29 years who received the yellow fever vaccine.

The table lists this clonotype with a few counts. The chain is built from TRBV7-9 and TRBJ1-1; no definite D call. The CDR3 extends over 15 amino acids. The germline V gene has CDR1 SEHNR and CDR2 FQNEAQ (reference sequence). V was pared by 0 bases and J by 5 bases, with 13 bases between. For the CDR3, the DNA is TGTGCCAGCAGCTTAGCTGTGGCCATCGGAACTGAAGCTTTCTTT. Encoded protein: CASSLAVAIGTEAFF. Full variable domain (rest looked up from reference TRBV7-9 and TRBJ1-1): DTGVSQNPRHKITKRGQNVTFRCDPISEHNRLYWYRQTLGQGPEFLTYFQNEAQLEKSRLLSDRFSAERPKGSFSTLEIQRTEQGDSAMYLCASSLAVAIGTEAFFGQGTRLTVV.

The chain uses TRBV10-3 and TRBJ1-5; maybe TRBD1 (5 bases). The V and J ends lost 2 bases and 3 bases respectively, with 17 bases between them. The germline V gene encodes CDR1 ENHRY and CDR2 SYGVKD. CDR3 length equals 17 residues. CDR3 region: CAISEAPGGWNNQPQHF. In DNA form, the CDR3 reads TGTGCCATCAGTGAGGCTCCCGGGGGGTGGAACAATCAGCCCCAGCATTTT.

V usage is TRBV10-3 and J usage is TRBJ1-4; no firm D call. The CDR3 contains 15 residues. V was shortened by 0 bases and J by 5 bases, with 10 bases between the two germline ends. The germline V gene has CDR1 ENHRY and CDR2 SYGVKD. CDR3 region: CAISESGSLNEKLFF. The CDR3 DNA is TGTGCCATCAGTGAGTCTGGGAGCTTGAATGAAAAACTGTTTTTT.

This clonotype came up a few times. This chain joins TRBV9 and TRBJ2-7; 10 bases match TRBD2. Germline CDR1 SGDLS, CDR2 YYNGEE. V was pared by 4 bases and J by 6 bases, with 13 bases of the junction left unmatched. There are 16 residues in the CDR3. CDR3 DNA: TGTGCCAGCAGCCCTCGGATGACTAGCGGGCCGCGCGAGCAGTACTTC. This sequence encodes CASSPRMTSGPREQYF.

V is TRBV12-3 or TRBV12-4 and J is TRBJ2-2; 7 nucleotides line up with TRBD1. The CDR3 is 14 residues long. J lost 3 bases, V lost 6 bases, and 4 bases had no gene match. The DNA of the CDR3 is TGTGCCAGCAGGGGGGACAGCTACACCGGGGAGCTGTTTTTT. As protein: CASRGDSYTGELFF.

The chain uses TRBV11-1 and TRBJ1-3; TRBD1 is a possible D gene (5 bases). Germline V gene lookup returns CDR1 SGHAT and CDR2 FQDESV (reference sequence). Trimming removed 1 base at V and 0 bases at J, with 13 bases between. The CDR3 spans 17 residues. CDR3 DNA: TGTGCCAGCAGCTTAGTGGGGGGGTACACCTCTGGAAACACCATATATTTT. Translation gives CASSLVGGYTSGNTIYF.

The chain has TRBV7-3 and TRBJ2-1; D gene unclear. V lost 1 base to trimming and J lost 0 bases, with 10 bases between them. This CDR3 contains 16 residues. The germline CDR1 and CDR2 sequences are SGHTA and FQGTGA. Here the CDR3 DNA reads TGTGCCAGCAGCTTAAAGGGCGGCGGCTCCTACAATGAGCAGTTCTTC. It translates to CASSLKGGGSYNEQFF.

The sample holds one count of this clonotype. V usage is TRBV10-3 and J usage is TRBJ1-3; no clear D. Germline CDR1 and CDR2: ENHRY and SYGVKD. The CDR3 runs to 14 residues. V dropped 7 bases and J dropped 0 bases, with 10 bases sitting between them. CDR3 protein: CAITPTSSGNTIYF. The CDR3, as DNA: TGTGCCATCACCCCTACGAGCTCTGGAAACACCATATATTTT.

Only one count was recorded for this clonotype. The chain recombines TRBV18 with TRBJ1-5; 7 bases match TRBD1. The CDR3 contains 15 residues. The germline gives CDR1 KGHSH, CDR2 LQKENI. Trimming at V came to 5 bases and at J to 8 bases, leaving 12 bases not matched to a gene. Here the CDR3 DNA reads TGTGCCAGCTCAAATCGACAGGGATCTGGGGAGCCCCAGCATTTT. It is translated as CASSNRQGSGEPQHF.

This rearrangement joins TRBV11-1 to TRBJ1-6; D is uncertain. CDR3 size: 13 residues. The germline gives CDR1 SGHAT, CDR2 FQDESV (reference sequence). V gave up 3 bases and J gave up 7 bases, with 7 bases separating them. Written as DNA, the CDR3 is TGTGCCAGCAGCTTTACAGCGAATTCACCCCTCCACTTT. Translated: CASSFTANSPLHF.

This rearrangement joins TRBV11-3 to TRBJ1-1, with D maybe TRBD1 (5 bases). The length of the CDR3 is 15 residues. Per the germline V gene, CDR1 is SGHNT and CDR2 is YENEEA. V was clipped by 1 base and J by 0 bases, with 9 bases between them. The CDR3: CASSLVRGLNTEAFF. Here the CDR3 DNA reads TGTGCCAGCAGCTTAGTTCGGGGCCTGAACACTGAAGCTTTCTTT.

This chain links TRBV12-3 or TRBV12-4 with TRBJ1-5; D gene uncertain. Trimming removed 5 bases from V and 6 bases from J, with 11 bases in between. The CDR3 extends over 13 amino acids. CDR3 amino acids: CASSRRTGQPQHF. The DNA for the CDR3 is TGTGCCAGCAGTAGACGGACGGGTCAGCCCCAGCATTTT.

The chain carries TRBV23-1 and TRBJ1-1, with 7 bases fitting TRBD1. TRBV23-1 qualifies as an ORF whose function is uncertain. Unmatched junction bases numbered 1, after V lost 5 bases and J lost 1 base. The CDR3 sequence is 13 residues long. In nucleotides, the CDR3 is TGCGCCAGCAGTTGGACAGGGAACACTGAAGCTTTCTTT. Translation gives CASSWTGNTEAFF.

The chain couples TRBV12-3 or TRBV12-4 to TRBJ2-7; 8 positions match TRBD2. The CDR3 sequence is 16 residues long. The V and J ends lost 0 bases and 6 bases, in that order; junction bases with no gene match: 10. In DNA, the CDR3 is TGTGCCAGCAGTTTAGCGCTTTCGGGAGGGCCTTCCGAGCAGTACTTC. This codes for CASSLALSGGPSEQYF.

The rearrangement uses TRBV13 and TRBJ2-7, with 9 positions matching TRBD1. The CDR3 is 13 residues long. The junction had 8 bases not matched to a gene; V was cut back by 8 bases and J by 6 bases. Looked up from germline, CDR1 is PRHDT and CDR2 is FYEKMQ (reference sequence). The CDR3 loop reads CASHSGTGPEQYF. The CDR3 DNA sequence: TGTGCCAGCCACTCCGGGACAGGGCCCGAGCAGTACTTC. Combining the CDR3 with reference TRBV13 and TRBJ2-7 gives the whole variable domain AAGVIQSPRHLIKEKRETATLKCYPIPRHDTVYWYQQGPGQDPQFLISFYEKMQSDKGSIPDRFSAQQFSDYHSELNMSSLELGDSALYFCASHSGTGPEQYFGPGTRLTVT.

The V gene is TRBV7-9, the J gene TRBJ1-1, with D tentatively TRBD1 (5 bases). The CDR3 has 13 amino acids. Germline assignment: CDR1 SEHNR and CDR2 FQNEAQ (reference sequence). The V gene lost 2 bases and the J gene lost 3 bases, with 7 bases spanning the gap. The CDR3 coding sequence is TGTGCCAGCAGCTTATGGGGGTACACTGAAGCTTTCTTT. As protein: CASSLWGYTEAFF. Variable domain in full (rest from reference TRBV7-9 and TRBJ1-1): DTGVSQNPRHKITKRGQNVTFRCDPISEHNRLYWYRQTLGQGPEFLTYFQNEAQLEKSRLLSDRFSAERPKGSFSTLEIQRTEQGDSAMYLCASSLWGYTEAFFGQGTRLTVV.

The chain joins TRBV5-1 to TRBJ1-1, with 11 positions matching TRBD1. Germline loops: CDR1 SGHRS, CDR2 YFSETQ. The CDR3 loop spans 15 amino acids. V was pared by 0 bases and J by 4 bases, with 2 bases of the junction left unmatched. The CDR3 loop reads CASSLEGTGGTEAFF. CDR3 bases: TGCGCCAGCAGCTTGGAAGGGACAGGGGGCACTGAAGCTTTCTTT.

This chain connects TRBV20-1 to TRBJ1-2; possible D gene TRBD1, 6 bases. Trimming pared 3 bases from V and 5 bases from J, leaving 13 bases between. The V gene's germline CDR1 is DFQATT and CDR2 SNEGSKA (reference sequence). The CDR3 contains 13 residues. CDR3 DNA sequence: TGCAGTGCTAGCCCCCGGGACAAATATGGCTACACCTTC. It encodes CSASPRDKYGYTF.